This T cell receptor beta chain comes out of a study of CDR3 diversity in severe acne. Germline loops: CDR1 SNHLY, CDR2 FYNNEI. CDR3 length equals 12 residues. Trimming cost V 2 bases and J 11 bases, with 10 bases left between them. TCRdb reprocessed the PCR reads with MiXCR, giving one entry per CDR3 protein. This table holds about 98,000 distinct CDR3 sequences, 45% to 60% found once. In the case of this clonotype: A much larger clone lies one base from this, so it may be a read error.

The sequencing input was blood. The TCR was taken from a male donor with acne. The gene calls are TRBV2 and TRBJ2-1; D gene ambiguous. The chain's CDR3 is CASSEKGDKQFF. The CDR3, as DNA: TGTGCCAGCAGTGAAAAGGGTGATAAGCAGTTCTTC.